Presented here are 27 T cell receptor beta chains from one specimen sequenced in a study of T-cell reconstitution after alpha-beta-depleted transplantation in children. Preparation of the TCRbeta library involved a method that used unique molecular identifiers. TCRdb used MiXCR to reprocess the PCR reads, holding one entry per CDR3 protein. Here the sample spans 500,000 to 600,000 distinct CDR3 sequences, approximately 20% being singletons. The sample was PBMCs from the stem cell graft donor, taken from the stem cell graft. Receptors were obtained from a human donor who donated a stem cell graft to a child with acute lymphoblastic leukemia.

In this sample, this clonotype turned up a few times. The chain links TRBV4-2 to TRBJ1-3, with D perhaps matching TRBD1 (5 bases). V was trimmed by 0 bases and J by 0 bases, leaving 6 bases between them. The CDR3 covers 15 residues. Looked up from germline, CDR1 is LGHNA and CDR2 is YNFKEQ. The CDR3 sequence: CASSQETASGNTIYF. The CDR3 DNA sequence: TGTGCCAGCAGCCAAGAGACAGCCTCTGGAAACACCATATATTTT.

This clonotype turned up a few times. The chain joins TRBV20-1 to TRBJ2-7; D may be TRBD2 (7 bases). The CDR3 extends over 15 amino acids. Germline CDR1 DFQATT, CDR2 SNEGSKA (reference sequence). Between the trimmed V and J ends, which lost 2 bases and 2 bases, there was a span of 16 bases. CDR3 nucleotides: TGCAGTGCTAGACGCGGTAGGGGGGGGACCTACGAGCAGTACTTC. It encodes CSARRGRGGTYEQYF.

V is TRBV29-1 and J is TRBJ2-7, with 7 bases that match TRBD1. V was clipped by 7 bases and J by 4 bases; unmatched bases: 13. The CDR3 runs 14 residues. Looked up from germline, CDR1 is SQVTM and CDR2 is ANQGSEA. The CDR3 DNA follows: TGCAGCGCTGCAAAGGGGACAGACCTTTACGAGCAGTACTTC. Protein product: CSAAKGTDLYEQYF.

The chain links TRBV5-1 to TRBJ2-5; unclear D gene. Trimming stripped 0 bases from V and 4 bases from J, with 10 bases between. From germline, CDR1 is SGHRS and CDR2 YFSETQ. The CDR3 has 14 residues. CDR3 loop: CASSLGSRSETQYF. CDR3 in DNA: TGCGCCAGCAGCTTGGGAAGCCGCTCAGAGACCCAGTACTTC.

The V gene is TRBV15, the J gene TRBJ2-5; D is perhaps TRBD2 (6 bases). Germline lookup yields CDR1 LNHNV and CDR2 YYDKDF (reference sequence). V was shortened by 2 bases and J by 5 bases, with 18 bases between the two germline ends. CDR3 length: 16 residues. The DNA for the CDR3 is TGTGCCACCAGCAGACCCTCCGGACGAAGCGGGGAGACCCAGTACTTC. This encodes CATSRPSGRSGETQYF.

This clonotype was detected only a few times. The V call is TRBV10-1, the J call TRBJ2-1; 8 positions agree with TRBD2. Germline values: CDR1 WNHNN, CDR2 SYGVQD (reference sequence). The V segment lost 3 bases and the J segment 6 bases; nucleotides outside the gene matches: 19. The CDR3 length is 19 residues. The CDR3 loop is CASSDSSGPKRASGNEQFF. DNA for the CDR3: TGCGCCAGCAGTGACTCTAGCGGGCCTAAACGGGCTTCGGGCAATGAGCAGTTCTTC.

A single count supports this clonotype. CDR3 sequence (DNA): TGCAGTGCTAGTGCCAGCGGGAGGGGCTACAATGAGCAGTTCTTC. This sequence encodes CSASASGRGYNEQFF. V usage is TRBV20-1 and J usage is TRBJ2-1; 10 bases match TRBD2. V was clipped by 3 bases and J by 3 bases; unmatched bases: 5. This CDR3 comprises 15 residues. CDR1 and CDR2 (germline): DFQATT, SNEGSKA (reference sequence).

J is TRBJ2-1 and V is TRBV10-3, with 10 bases that match TRBD2. The V segment lost 3 bases and the J segment 7 bases; nucleotides outside the gene matches: 6. Per germline, CDR1 ENHRY and CDR2 SYGVKD. The CDR3 covers 15 residues. CDR3 sequence (DNA): TGTGCCATCAGTGACCAGCTAGCGGGAGTGAATGAGCAGTTCTTC. Translated, it gives CAISDQLAGVNEQFF.

The chain couples TRBV5-1 to TRBJ1-4, with D unresolved. The CDR3 is 13 amino acids. Trimming stripped 3 bases from V and 8 bases from J, with 11 bases between. Germline V gene lookup returns CDR1 SGHRS and CDR2 YFSETQ. CDR3 bases: TGCGCCAGCAGCTCGGGCTCCAGGGAAAAACTGTTTTTT. Its translation is CASSSGSREKLFF.

This chain joins TRBV5-1 and TRBJ2-1; 10 bases match TRBD1. This CDR3 has 16 amino acids. V gave up 4 bases and J gave up 9 bases; unmatched junction bases: 13. Germline V CDR1 and CDR2: SGHRS, YFSETQ. CDR3 sequence reads: CASSPNPIGQGVEQFF. Written as DNA, the CDR3 is TGCGCCAGCAGCCCCAATCCTATCGGACAGGGGGTTGAGCAGTTCTTC. Filled out from reference TRBV5-1 and TRBJ2-1, the complete variable domain reads KAGVTQTPRYLIKTRGQQVTLSCSPISGHRSVSWYQQTPGQGLQFLFEYFSETQRNKGNFPGRFSGRQFSNSRSEMNVSTLELGDSALYLCASSPNPIGQGVEQFFGPGTRLTVL.

This clonotype has just a few counts. The chain couples TRBV4-1 to TRBJ1-1; 7 bases are a match to TRBD1. The J segment lost 0 bases and the V segment lost 5 bases, leaving 9 bases of the junction unmatched. Germline V gives CDR1 MGHRA, CDR2 YSYEKL. The CDR3 loop spans 16 amino acids. The CDR3 sequence is CASSSSGQAVNTEAFF. The DNA of the CDR3 is TGCGCCAGCAGCTCGAGTGGACAGGCCGTGAACACTGAAGCTTTCTTT.

Ten or more counts support this clonotype. V and J are TRBV5-1 and TRBJ2-1; 9 bases match TRBD1. CDR1 and CDR2 from the germline V gene are SGHRS and YFSETQ. J gave up 6 bases and V 3 bases, and 7 bases lay outside the gene matches. CDR3 length: 15 amino acids. The CDR3 DNA sequence: TGCGCCAGCAGCTCTAAGGACAGGGGAACCAATGAGCAGTTCTTC. Translation: CASSSKDRGTNEQFF.

The V gene is TRBV7-8, the J gene TRBJ2-7; the match to TRBD2 covers 7 bases. This CDR3 is 13 amino acids long. J lost 2 bases, V lost 7 bases, and 5 bases had no gene match. Germline V lookup: CDR1 SGHVS, CDR2 FQNEAQ. CDR3 sequence (DNA): TGTGCCAGCAACCCAGCGGGAACCTACGAGCAGTACTTC. Protein sequence: CASNPAGTYEQYF.

This clonotype has only a few counts. The chain employs TRBV12-3 or TRBV12-4 and TRBJ1-6, with D unresolved. The CDR3 is 12 amino acids. The CDR3 nucleotides are TGTGACGGCCGAGACATTAATTCACCCCTCCACTTT. This gives the protein CDGRDINSPLHF.

This clonotype was seen a handful of times. The chain employs TRBV5-1 and TRBJ2-1; D may match TRBD1 or TRBD2 (5 bases each). Germline lookup yields CDR1 SGHRS and CDR2 YFSETQ. This CDR3 is 15 amino acids long. The V and J ends lost 4 bases and 9 bases respectively, with 20 bases between them. The CDR3 DNA reads TGCGCCAGCAGCATGGGGGAGACGCTTCAGGGTGAGCAGTTCTTC. Its translation is CASSMGETLQGEQFF.

The chain couples TRBV20-1 to TRBJ1-1, with 7 positions matching TRBD1. Germline V gives CDR1 DFQATT, CDR2 SNEGSKA (reference sequence). This CDR3 has 13 amino acids. Trimming took 6 bases from V and 5 from J; bases not matched to a gene: 9. CDR3: CSALRDRETEAFF. The CDR3 DNA sequence: TGCAGTGCCCTCCGAGACAGGGAAACTGAAGCTTTCTTT.

This clonotype was found a few times. The chain recombines TRBV7-2 with TRBJ2-7; D call uncertain. The germline gives CDR1 SGHTA, CDR2 FQGNSA. V dropped 1 base and J dropped 3 bases, with 13 bases sitting between them. The CDR3 has 15 residues. The CDR3: CASSLGAPAFYEQYF. CDR3 DNA: TGTGCCAGCAGCTTAGGGGCCCCCGCGTTCTACGAGCAGTACTTC.

This clonotype was counted between two and nine times. This sequence joins TRBV12-3 or TRBV12-4 and TRBJ2-7; D is possibly TRBD1 (6 bases). The CDR3 is 14 amino acids. Trimming took 6 bases from V and 0 from J, leaving 12 bases between them. In nucleotides, the CDR3 is TGTGCCAGCAGGGGATTGGACAGCTCCTACGAGCAGTACTTC. Encoded protein: CASRGLDSSYEQYF.

This clonotype has at least ten counts. The gene calls are TRBV3-1 and TRBJ2-3, with D hard to call. Germline assignment: CDR1 LGHDT and CDR2 YNNKEL (reference sequence). Deletions cut 0 bases from V and 5 bases from J, with 6 bases between. This CDR3 spans 13 amino acids. Here the CDR3 reads CASSQDGEDTQYF. In DNA form, the CDR3 reads TGTGCCAGCAGCCAAGATGGAGAAGATACGCAGTATTTT.

This clonotype was observed a handful of times. This chain links TRBV20-1 with TRBJ2-3; D might be TRBD2 (5 bases). The CDR3 sequence is 14 residues long. Germline V gene data show CDR1 as DFQATT and CDR2 as SNEGSKA (reference sequence). Between the trimmed V and J ends, which lost 5 bases and 2 bases, there was a span of 14 bases. DNA for the CDR3: TGCAGTGCTTATGACGTCGGGAACACAGATACGCAGTATTTT. This translates into CSAYDVGNTDTQYF.

V usage is TRBV20-1 and J usage is TRBJ1-1; a possible D gene is TRBD1 (6 bases). The CDR3 consists of 16 residues. The V gene lost 0 bases and the J gene lost 7 bases, with 21 bases spanning the gap. The germline V gene encodes CDR1 DFQATT and CDR2 SNEGSKA (reference sequence). In DNA, the CDR3 is TGCAGTGCTAGAGATAACCGGGCAGGGGACTACCTTGAAGCTTTCTTT. Translating gives CSARDNRAGDYLEAFF.

V and J are TRBV3-1 and TRBJ2-5; 13 nucleotides match TRBD2. V gave up 1 base and J gave up 5 bases; unmatched junction bases: 4. The CDR3 totals 16 residues. The germline V gene encodes CDR1 LGHDT and CDR2 YNNKEL (reference sequence). Written as DNA, the CDR3 is TGTGCCAGCAGCCAAGGGACTAGCGGGAGCTTGGAGACCCAGTACTTC. Its protein is CASSQGTSGSLETQYF.

The chain uses TRBV7-9 and TRBJ2-7; D tentatively fits TRBD1 or TRBD2 (6 bases each). Germline CDR1 and CDR2: SEHNR and FQNEAQ (reference sequence). The CDR3 is 15 amino acids. Trimming removed 5 bases from V and 5 bases from J, with 19 bases in between. The CDR3 spells CASSAPGPRGHEQYF. The CDR3 DNA reads TGTGCCAGCAGCGCGCCGGGACCCCGGGGGCACGAGCAGTACTTC.

On this clonotype: One base separates it from a far larger clone, so it is likely a read error. The chain links TRBV7-9 to TRBJ2-7; no definite D call. Germline CDR1 SEHNR, CDR2 FQNEAQ (reference sequence). There are 12 residues in the CDR3. Trimming shortened V by 5 bases and J by 0 bases, and 5 bases separated the two germline ends. CDR3 sequence: CASSPISYEQYF. CDR3 nucleotides: TGTGCCAGCAGCCCGATCTCCTACGAGCAGTACTTC.

This clonotype appeared a few times. The V and J genes are TRBV5-1 and TRBJ2-5; D gene uncertain. The CDR3 has 14 residues. In germline, CDR1 is SGHRS, CDR2 YFSETQ. Trimming removed 7 bases at V and 1 base at J, with 14 bases between. The CDR3 spells CASSWVLSQETQYF. CDR3 sequence (DNA): TGCGCCAGCTCTTGGGTCTTATCCCAAGAGACCCAGTACTTC.

With respect to this clonotype: This CDR3 is missing its conserved last phenylalanine or tryptophan, likely due to a read error. The CDR3 bases are TGCGCCAGCAGCCTCGGGACAGGGGGCCTCGATGAGCAGTTCTCC. It is translated as CASSLGTGGLDEQFS. The V and J genes are TRBV5-1 and TRBJ2-1; TRBD1 matches at 12 bases. J was trimmed by 8 bases and V by 4 bases; bases with no gene match: 7. The CDR3 is made up of 15 amino acids. Germline-derived CDR1 and CDR2 are SGHRS and YFSETQ.

The V gene is TRBV20-1, the J gene TRBJ2-3; tentatively, D is TRBD1 (6 bases). The CDR3 length is 16 residues. The V and J ends lost 0 bases and 4 bases respectively, with 17 bases between them. Germline CDR1 DFQATT, CDR2 SNEGSKA (reference sequence). The CDR3 loop reads CSARDLGAWSPDTQYF. In nucleotides, the CDR3 is TGCAGTGCTAGAGATCTGGGGGCCTGGAGCCCAGATACGCAGTATTTT.